This T cell receptor beta chain was profiled in a study of blood T cell repertoires in COVID-19. Study as a whole: Samples taken during acute and convalescent COVID-19 were collected in the United States, Italy and Spain. From T cells, B-cell-depleted T cells, or PBMCs came the material, which was cDNA or gDNA.

This clone was detected a few times. The V gene lost 0 bases and the J gene lost 6 bases, with 12 bases spanning the gap. The germline V gene has CDR1 LGHNA and CDR2 YSLEER. The CDR3 is 16 residues long. As processed by the authors: Counts of nucleated cells, estimated from reference gene primer amplification, were obtained. Assay used: immunoSEQ multiplex PCR; TCRdb lists only in-frame clones, some missing. The DNA gave D and trimming, while V, J and clone size come from that table. The table has 99,000 or so clones, around 76% seen once. The chain joins TRBV4-3 to TRBJ1-6; the D is unclear. Sequencing was carried out using peripheral blood. This clonotype was sampled from a woman in her 70s with acute or convalescent COVID-19. In DNA, the CDR3 is TGCGCCAGCAGCCAAGATGCGGCAGGAGGTAATTCACCCCTCCACTTT. Amino acid sequence: CASSQDAAGGNSPLHF.